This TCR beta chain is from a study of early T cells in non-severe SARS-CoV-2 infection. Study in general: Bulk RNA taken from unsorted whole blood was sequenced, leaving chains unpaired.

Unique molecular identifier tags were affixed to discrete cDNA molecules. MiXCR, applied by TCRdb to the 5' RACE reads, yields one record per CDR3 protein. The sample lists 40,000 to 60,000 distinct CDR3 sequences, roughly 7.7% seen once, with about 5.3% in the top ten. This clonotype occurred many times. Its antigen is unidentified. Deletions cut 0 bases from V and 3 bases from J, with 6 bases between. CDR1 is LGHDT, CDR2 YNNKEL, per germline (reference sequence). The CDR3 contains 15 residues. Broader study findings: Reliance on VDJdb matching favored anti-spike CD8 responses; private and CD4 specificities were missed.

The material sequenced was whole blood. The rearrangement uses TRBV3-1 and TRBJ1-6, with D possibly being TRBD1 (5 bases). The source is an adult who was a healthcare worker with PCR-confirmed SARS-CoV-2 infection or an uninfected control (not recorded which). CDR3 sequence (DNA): TGTGCCAGCAGCCAAGAAGGGGTCTATAATTCACCCCTCCACTTT. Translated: CASSQEGVYNSPLHF.